This TCR beta chain was recorded in a study of control samples from healthy donors and cancer patients. V dropped 5 bases and J dropped 1 base, with 9 bases sitting between them. Germline loops: CDR1 ENHRY, CDR2 SYGVKD. The CDR3 is made up of 14 amino acids. The repertoire was sequenced with immunoSEQ multiplex PCR; TCRdb's copy has only in-frame clones and lacks some. Among just over 150,000 clones listed, around 95% were seen once. The sequence derives from a woman aged 40 to 50 in good health. The sequencing input was blood. The chain joins TRBV10-3 to TRBJ1-5; no definite D call. This CDR3 reads CAISPSGSNQPQHF. Here the CDR3 DNA reads TGTGCCATCAGTCCCAGTGGGAGCAATCAGCCCCAGCATTTT.